This T cell receptor (beta chain) emerged from a study of T cells in Graves' hyperthyroidism and ophthalmopathy (dated by TCRdb to 2018 to 2020). About the investigation overall: Peripheral blood samples were taken at initial diagnosis, before any treatment was given. A discovery cohort of about a hundred patients, 43 with Graves' ophthalmopathy and approximately 60 with stable Graves' hyperthyroidism, was used to find distinguishing TCR V-J signatures. In addition, the study compared T-cell repertoires in thyroid tissue and in blood from 6 or 7 Graves' hyperthyroidism patients. The roughly 91 discovery patients were randomly divided into training and test sets at a 7:3 ratio. After sampling, hyperthyroidism patients received methimazole starting at 30 mg daily, and ophthalmopathy patients received high-dose intravenous methylprednisolone. According to the paper, TCR Vbeta CDR3 sequencing was carried out on 135 peripheral blood samples, which came from under 50 ophthalmopathy, around 75 hyperthyroidism and roughly 17 progressor patients. Prospective prediction of ophthalmopathy was tested in an independent validation cohort consisting of 18 to 20 hyperthyroidism patients and 15 or so patients who later progressed to ophthalmopathy.

Graves' hyperthyroidism was defined as stable when no progression to ophthalmopathy occurred over 18 months of follow-up. Hyperthyroidism patients were newly diagnosed, with disease duration under 2 months, and aged 18 to 65 years. The study excluded patients with uncontrolled infections, other autoimmune diseases, pregnancy or lactation. Diagnoses were established on the basis of clinical symptoms, serum thyroxine and TRAb, thyroid ultrasound, and orbital computed tomography. PBMCs were isolated from 7.5 to 10 ml of fresh peripheral blood by Ficoll-Paque density gradient centrifugation. Total RNA was extracted with Trizol reagent, and quality was checked on an Agilent 2100 Bioanalyzer. The TCR beta CDR3 regions were amplified from the RNA transcripts. The TCR CDR3 was subjected to a first round of RT-PCR using the HTBI primer set and the Qiagen OneStep RT-PCR kit. Libraries were constructed in a second round of multiplex PCR, after which size selection and purification were performed. Paired-end sequencing of the libraries was performed with 100 bp reads on an Illumina HiSeq2000. On the authors' methods: SOAPnuke was used to process the raw data, with reads discarded if the reads contained adapters or uncalled bases, had a mean Phred below 15, or lacked an exact constant-primer or identifier match. COPE v1.2.5 was used to merge the high-quality paired reads, and each unique nucleotide sequence was defined as a clonotype. Clonotypes were aligned to IMGT TRBV, TRBD and TRBJ reference segments using MiTCR v1.1. The analysis was restricted to V-J combinations with a frequency above 0.0001, which together covered 98% to 99.2% of the repertoires. The TCS score was defined as F50 (clonal expansion) divided by E x V (chaos), with BLOSUM62-based TCRdist calculated between CDR3 peptides within each V-J. Welch's t-statistics and random forest reduced fewer than 550 V-J features to 10 to 15, which were used in a naive Bayes classifier (R e1071). Through fastp at Q25 and MiXCR, TCRdb rebuilt clones from the public reads, retaining in-frame beta chains. When rows share a CDR3 protein, they turn into one entry using the most common DNA and genes. The V and J calls here are based on TCRdb, not the publication. This sample comprises some 200,000 distinct CDR3 sequences, over 15% of them detected only once. The ten top clones hold roughly 53% of the sample.

Concerning this clonotype: What antigen it recognizes has not been identified. No quality values exist for individual bases; no much larger clone is one base distant.

Study-wide conclusions, independent of this receptor: Sample size was not statistically predetermined, and blinding of investigators to group allocation was not performed. Most expanded thyroid clonotypes (frequency above 0.001) were also detected in blood, suggesting blood repertoires may reflect thyroid immune responses. In validation, the model predicted progression to ophthalmopathy a median of roughly 6.5 months before onset, with over 55% sensitivity and roughly 79% specificity. A 13 V-J signature model separated ophthalmopathy from stable hyperthyroidism, with approximately 87% sensitivity and about 81% specificity in cross-validation and 80%/75% in testing.

From the cysteine up to the phenylalanine, the CDR3 has a length of 15 residues. The only DNA kept is the CDR3, 45 bases in frame from the first base. Ends trimmed: V by 4 bases, J by 1 base; bases unmatched to a gene: 2. According to the germline V gene, CDR1 reads SGHTA and CDR2 reads FQGNSA. The rearranged chain carries TRBV7-2 and TRBJ2-2; the central 8 bases match TRBD1. The sample consisted of blood. This clonotype originated in a middle-aged man with Graves' hyperthyroidism. The DNA sequence reads TGTGCCAGCAGCTATGGACAGGGGAACACCGGGGAGCTGTTTTTT. Its coded protein is CASSYGQGNTGELFF.